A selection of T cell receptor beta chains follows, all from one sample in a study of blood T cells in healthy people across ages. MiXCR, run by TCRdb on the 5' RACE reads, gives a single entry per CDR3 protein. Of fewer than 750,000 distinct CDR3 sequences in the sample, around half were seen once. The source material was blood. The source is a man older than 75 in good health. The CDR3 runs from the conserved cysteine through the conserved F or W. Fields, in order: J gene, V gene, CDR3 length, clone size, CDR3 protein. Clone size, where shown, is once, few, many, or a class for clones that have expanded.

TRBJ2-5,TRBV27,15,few,CASSQDPRGAETQYF
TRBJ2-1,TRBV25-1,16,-,CASSPPGPVDYNEQFF
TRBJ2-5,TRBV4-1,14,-,CASSPQGLQETQYF
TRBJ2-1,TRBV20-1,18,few,CSAIGTSGSVRSGNEQFF
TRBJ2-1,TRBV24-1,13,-,CATSDFGGREQFF
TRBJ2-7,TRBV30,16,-,CAWSAGLGREIYEQYF
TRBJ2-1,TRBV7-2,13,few,CASSRAPGGEQFF
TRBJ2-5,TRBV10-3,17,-,CAISDWESGGARETQYF
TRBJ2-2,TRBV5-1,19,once,CASRTGTGSSPANTGELFF
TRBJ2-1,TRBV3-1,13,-,CASSQEGGHEQFF
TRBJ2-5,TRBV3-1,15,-,CASSQDQATRETQYF
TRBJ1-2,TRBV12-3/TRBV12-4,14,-,CASSFSMSNYGYTF
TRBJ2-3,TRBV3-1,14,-,CASSLRTSRDTQYF
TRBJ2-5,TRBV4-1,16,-,CASSQERRGGQETQYF
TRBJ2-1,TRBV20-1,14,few,CSAWGAGTWNEQFF
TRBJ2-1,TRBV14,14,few,CASSQAGLVWEQFF
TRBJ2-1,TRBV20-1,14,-,CSALGQLAGEMQFF
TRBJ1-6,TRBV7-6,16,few,CASSLTSTVYNSPLHF
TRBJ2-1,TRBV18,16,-,CASSTGPTSSYNGQFF
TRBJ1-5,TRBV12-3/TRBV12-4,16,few,CASSTRTGLFGQPQHF
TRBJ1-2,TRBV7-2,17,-,CASSLGPYDRVTFRYTF
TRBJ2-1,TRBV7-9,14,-,CANTRGGTYNEQFF
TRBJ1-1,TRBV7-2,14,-,CASSPDGRHTEAFF
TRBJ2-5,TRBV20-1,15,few,CSARTSSGGGETQYF
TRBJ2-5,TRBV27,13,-,CASSSGPQETQYF
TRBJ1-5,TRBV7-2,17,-,CASSFGRGIDFRQPQHF
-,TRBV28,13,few,CASRVGQGYEQYF
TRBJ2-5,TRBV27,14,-,CASSLGTQGETQYF
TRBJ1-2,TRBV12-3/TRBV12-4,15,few,CASTNGGGSNYGYTF
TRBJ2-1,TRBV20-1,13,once,CSLYYGGNNEQFF
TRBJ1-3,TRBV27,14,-,CASSLRRSGNTIYF
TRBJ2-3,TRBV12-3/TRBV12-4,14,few,CASSLDRGADTQYF
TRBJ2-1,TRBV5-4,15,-,CASTNTKRSYNEQFF
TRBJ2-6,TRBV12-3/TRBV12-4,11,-,CGSSGANVLTF
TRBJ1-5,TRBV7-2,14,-,CATSQGRSNQPQHF
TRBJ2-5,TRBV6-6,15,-,CASSYSREVEETQYF
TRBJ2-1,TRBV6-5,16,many,CASSYSVVGRAREQFF
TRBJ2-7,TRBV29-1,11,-,CSVVQDYEQYF
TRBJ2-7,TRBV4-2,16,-,CASSQVSAEEYNEQYF
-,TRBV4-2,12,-,CAGSQRGGEQYF
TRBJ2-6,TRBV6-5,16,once,CASSFTRPAGANVLTF